These T cell receptor beta chains were read from a single sample in a study of post-analysis software for immune sequencing data. One entry per CDR3 protein, called by TCRdb with MiXCR from the PCR reads. The table has hundreds of thousands of distinct CDR3 sequences, around 47% seen once. The sequencing sample was made of blood. These TCRs come from a girl between 5 and 17 years old with multiple sclerosis. The CDR3 runs from the conserved cysteine through the conserved F or W. D genes are given only for firm matches. A row's size may be missing; if present it is once, few, many or a size class.

>.|TRBJ1-2|TRBV5-1|TRBD1
CASTLTGLGSYTF
TGCGCCAGCACCTTGACAGGGCTCGGAAGCTACACCTTC
>few|TRBJ2-3|TRBV10-3|TRBD2
CAISALAGGEDTQYF
TGTGCCATCAGTGCTCTAGCGGGAGGAGAGGATACGCAGTATTTT
>.|TRBJ1-2|TRBV29-1|.
CSVEQGPNYDYTF
TGCAGCGTTGAGCAGGGACCTAACTATGACTACACCTTC
>.|TRBJ1-2|TRBV5-5|.
CASSPQGMVYGYTF
TGTGCCAGCAGCCCACAGGGTATGGTCTATGGCTACACCTTC
>few|TRBJ2-7|TRBV5-1|.
CASSLSFGGFPPEQYF
TGCGCCAGCAGCTTGAGTTTTGGGGGATTCCCCCCCGAGCAGTACTTC
>.|TRBJ2-7|TRBV4-1|TRBD2
CASSQGMRGGMGKYEQYF
TGCGCCAGCAGCCAAGGGATGCGGGGAGGGATGGGCAAATACGAGCAGTACTTC
>few|TRBJ2-3|TRBV20-1|TRBD2
CSAMGTSGGDRHTQYF
TGCAGTGCTATGGGGACTAGCGGGGGGGATCGACATACGCAGTATTTT
>few|TRBJ2-7|TRBV25-1|.
CASSEKTAELSSYEQYF
TGTGCCAGCAGTGAAAAAACGGCGGAACTAAGCTCCTACGAGCAGTACTTC
>few|TRBJ1-2|TRBV12-3/TRBV12-4|TRBD1
CASSLGQGAGGYTF
TGTGCCAGCAGCCTAGGACAGGGGGCAGGGGGCTACACCTTC
>few|TRBJ2-7|TRBV3-1|TRBD1
CASSLTTGVTSYEQYF
TGTGCCAGCAGCCTAACTACAGGGGTTACCTCCTACGAGCAGTACTTC
>.|TRBJ2-1|TRBV7-2|.
CASSSTLFQFF
TGTGCCAGCAGCTCCACCTTGTTTCAGTTCTTC
>few|TRBJ2-5|TRBV24-1|.
CATSDSTRYQETQYF
TGTGCCACCAGTGATTCCACAAGGTACCAAGAGACCCAGTACTTC
>many|TRBJ2-6|TRBV12-3/TRBV12-4|.
CASSFGASGANVLTF
TGTGCCAGCAGTTTTGGGGCCTCTGGGGCCAACGTCCTGACTTTC
>few|TRBJ2-1|TRBV5-1|.
CASSSDSVQFF
TGCGCCAGCAGCTCTGATTCAGTGCAGTTCTTC
>.|TRBJ2-7|TRBV28|.
CASTGFNEQYF
TGTGCCAGCACGGGATTTAACGAGCAGTACTTC